The 24 T cell receptor beta chains given below trace back to one sample, sequenced in a study of T cell clonality in common variable immunodeficiency. The data were produced by immunoSEQ multiplex PCR, yet TCRdb's version contains in-frame clones alone and is incomplete. Listed for the sample are tens of thousands of clones, none seen a single time. Material: peripheral blood mononuclear cells. These receptors were obtained from a person aged 18 to 75 in good health.

At least ten counts were recorded for this clone. Read coverage stops 3 residues before the CDR3 terminus; the germline J gene supplies the remainder. The chain recombines TRBV10-1 with TRBJ2-3; the D is unclear. The CDR3 has 13 amino acids. V gave up 8 bases and J gave up 3 bases, with 12 bases separating them. Germline-derived CDR1 and CDR2 are WNHNN and SYGVQD (reference sequence). The CDR3 bases that were read are TGCGCCAGCGCTGAACGGTTGACAGATACG. This sequence encodes CASAERLTDT. The full CDR3 reads CASAERLTDTQYF.

This clone was recorded many times. The sequence runs out 3 residues before the end of the CDR3; the remainder is reconstructed from the germline J gene. The V and J genes are TRBV5-1 and TRBJ2-2, with D tentatively TRBD2 (6 bases). Deletions cut 5 bases from V and 1 base from J, with 18 bases between. This CDR3 has 17 residues. From germline, CDR1 is SGHRS and CDR2 YFSETQ. The CDR3 protein is CASSHAGGNLNTGELFF. CDR3 bases read: TGCGCCAGCAGTCACGCTGGGGGGAATCTGAACACCGGGGAG.

This clone was detected ten times or more. Read coverage stops 3 residues before the CDR3 terminus; the germline J gene supplies the remainder. The rearrangement uses TRBV11-3 and TRBJ2-3; 9 nucleotides align to TRBD1. The CDR3 is made up of 15 amino acids. V shed 6 bases, J shed 3 bases, and the junction held 7 bases outside the gene matches. Germline V CDR1 and CDR2: SGHNT, YENEEA. CDR3 bases read: TGTGCCAGCAGTCCCGGACAGGGGAGAACAGATACG. Residues: CASSPGQGRTDT. Given in full, the CDR3 is CASSPGQGRTDTQYF.

To note about this clone: The CDR3 goes on 3 residues after the read ends, and that part is filled in from the germline J gene. The genes are TRBV20-1 and TRBJ2-7; TRBD2 agrees at 13 bases. Losses at the gene ends were 4 bases for V and 5 bases for J; bases not matched to a gene: 5. The CDR3 has 14 residues. Germline loops: CDR1 DFQATT, CDR2 SNEGSKA (reference sequence). The CDR3 bases that were read are TGCAGTGCTACCGGACTAGCGGGAGTGAACGAG. Protein: CSATGLAGVNE. The complete CDR3 sequence is CSATGLAGVNEQYF.

This clone has at least ten counts. The read terminates 3 residues ahead of where the CDR3 ends, so the germline J gene completes it. The chain uses TRBV5-1 and TRBJ2-7; possible D gene TRBD1, 5 bases. V was cut by 2 bases and J by 6 bases, with 9 bases left in between. This CDR3 has 12 residues. Per the germline V gene, CDR1 is SGHRS and CDR2 is YFSETQ. The CDR3 loop reads CASSFRGSEQYF. The CDR3 DNA, read in part, is TGCGCCAGCAGCTTTAGGGGTAGCGAG.

This clone was picked up many times. From the germline J gene comes the end of the CDR3, since the read stops 3 residues before it. J is TRBJ1-2 and V is TRBV7-8, with 10 bases identical to TRBD1. Germline CDR1 reads SGHVS; CDR2 reads FQNEAQ. The CDR3 is 13 residues long. V shed 6 bases and J 7 bases; nucleotides not matched to a gene: 5. The sequenced part of the CDR3 DNA is TGTGCCAGCAGTCTCGACAGGGGGCTTGGC. Encoded protein: CASSLDRGLG. The full CDR3 protein is CASSLDRGLGYTF.

A note on this clone: The read stops 3 residues short of the end of the CDR3; the missing end is completed from the germline J gene. The chain recombines TRBV30 with TRBJ2-2; TRBD2 aligns across 7 bases. The germline gives CDR1 GTSNPN, CDR2 SVGIG (reference sequence). The CDR3 has 16 residues. CDR3 DNA (partial): TGTGCCTGGAGTAGCACAGGAAAGGGAGGGGCCAACGTG. This codes for CAWSSTGKGGANV. The whole CDR3 is CAWSSTGKGGANVLFF.

This clone was detected ten times or more. The CDR3 end lies 3 residues beyond the end of the read and is filled in from the germline J gene. The chain has TRBV5-4 and TRBJ1-4; TRBD1 matches at 10 bases. CDR1 SGHNT and CDR2 YYREEE come from the germline V gene (reference sequence). The CDR3 loop spans 16 amino acids. V shed 2 bases and J 8 bases; nucleotides not matched to a gene: 9. The sequenced CDR3 bases are TGTGCCAGCAGCTTACGGACAGGGGGTAGGGGAGAAAAA. Protein product: CASSLRTGGRGEK. The full CDR3 protein reads CASSLRTGGRGEKLFF.

Comments on this clone: The missing CDR3 end, 3 residues past where the read stops, is filled in from the germline J gene. The chain links TRBV2 to TRBJ2-3; 9 positions agree with TRBD2. The CDR3 spans 19 residues. After removal of 4 bases from V and 0 bases from J, the junction contained 14 bases not matched to a gene. The germline CDR1 and CDR2 sequences are SNHLY and FYNNEI. The CDR3 DNA, read in part, is TGTGCCAGCAGTGGGGTCAGACTAGCGGAATCTACTAGCACAGATACG. Translated: CASSGVRLAESTSTDT. The whole CDR3 protein is CASSGVRLAESTSTDTQYF. The full variable domain, completed using reference TRBV2 and TRBJ2-3, is EPEVTQTPSHQVTQMGQEVILRCVPISNHLYFYWYRQILGQKVEFLVSFYNNEISEKSEIFDDQFSVERPDGSNFTLKIRSTKLEDSAMYFCASSGVRLAESTSTDTQYFGPGTRLTVL.

This clone has just a few counts. The read comes to an end 3 residues before the CDR3 does, leaving the germline J gene to fill in the end. J is TRBJ2-5 and V is TRBV5-1, with TRBD1 matching 9 bases. Germline CDR1 reads SGHRS; CDR2 reads YFSETQ. The CDR3 is 14 amino acids. Unmatched junction bases numbered 3, after V lost 1 base and J lost 5 bases. Incomplete CDR3 DNA: TGCGCCAGCAGCTTGACAGGGGGCAAGGAGACC. Translating it yields CASSLTGGKET. In full, the CDR3 is CASSLTGGKETQYF.

Many counts were recorded for this clone. From the germline J gene comes the end of the CDR3, since the read stops 3 residues before it. The V gene is TRBV5-1, the J gene TRBJ2-2, with D hard to call. The germline V gene has CDR1 SGHRS and CDR2 YFSETQ. The CDR3 length is 16 residues. V lost 3 bases to trimming and J lost 1 base, with 13 bases between them. Incomplete CDR3 DNA: TGCGCCAGCAGCTGGAACGGCGAGCGGAACACCGGGGAG. This gives the protein CASSWNGERNTGE. Given in full, the CDR3 is CASSWNGERNTGELFF.

This clone was detected many times. The CDR3 end is not reached by the read, which stops 3 residues before it; the germline J gene fills it in. The chain combines TRBV4-1 with TRBJ2-2; D not certain. The CDR3 sequence is 15 residues long. Germline values: CDR1 MGHRA, CDR2 YSYEKL. Trimming removed 1 base at V and 2 bases at J, with 8 bases between. CDR3 loop: CASSQGQFNTGELFF. The DNA read from the CDR3 is TGCGCCAGCAGCCAAGGACAATTCAACACCGGGGAG.

This clone was detected ten times or more. The read finishes 3 residues shy of the CDR3 end, and the germline J gene is used to complete it. The chain joins TRBV4-1 to TRBJ1-5; D is unclear. This CDR3 spans 17 amino acids. V lost 4 bases and J lost 4, with 20 bases in between. Germline CDR1 is MGHRA and CDR2 is YSYEKL. CDR3 DNA, as far as it was read: TGCGCCAGCAGCCCACACTACGGCCCGGGTGAGAATCAGCCC. Protein product: CASSPHYGPGENQP. The CDR3 as a whole reads CASSPHYGPGENQPQHF.

This clone has at least ten counts. The read comes to an end 3 residues before the CDR3 does, leaving the germline J gene to fill in the end. The chain employs TRBV2 and TRBJ2-1; the match to TRBD2 covers 7 bases. CDR1 is SNHLY, CDR2 FYNNEI, per germline. The CDR3 covers 15 residues. V gave up 1 base and J gave up 5 bases; unmatched junction bases: 5. The CDR3 region is CASSEGTRGNNEQFF. CDR3 bases read: TGTGCCAGCAGTGAAGGGACTAGGGGTAACAATGAG.

This clone was seen repeatedly, ten times or more. The read terminates 3 residues ahead of where the CDR3 ends, so the germline J gene completes it. The chain employs TRBV19 and TRBJ1-3; 8 bases line up with TRBD1. From germline, CDR1 is LNHDA and CDR2 SQIVND (reference sequence). Germline trimming cut 6 bases from V and 0 bases from J; bases unmatched to any gene: 7. The CDR3 consists of 16 residues. CDR3 DNA (partial): TGTGCCAGTAGCCAGACAGGGGATTTCTCTGGAAACACC. Translation: CASSQTGDFSGNT. The entire CDR3 is CASSQTGDFSGNTIYF.

Ten or more counts support this clone. The CDR3 end lies 3 residues beyond the end of the read and is filled in from the germline J gene. V usage is TRBV10-1 and J usage is TRBJ2-1, with D uncertain. Germline CDR1 WNHNN, CDR2 SYGVQD (reference sequence). V was cut by 1 base and J by 0 bases, with 10 bases left in between. There are 16 residues in the CDR3. This CDR3 reads CASSELSGSSYNEQFF. The sequenced part of the CDR3 DNA is TGCGCCAGCAGTGAGTTGTCGGGTTCCTCCTACAATGAG.

This clone was seen repeatedly, ten times or more. The CDR3 is cut off 3 residues early in the read; its end comes from the germline J gene. The chain employs TRBV5-1 and TRBJ2-3; 8 positions match TRBD1. From germline, CDR1 is SGHRS and CDR2 YFSETQ. Unmatched junction bases numbered 8, after V lost 6 bases and J lost 5 bases. This CDR3 is 14 amino acids long. CDR3: CASNQGAPEDTQYF. The CDR3 DNA, read in part, is TGCGCCAGCAATCAGGGGGCGCCGGAAGATACG.

This clone came up a few times. The read stops 3 residues short of the end of the CDR3; the missing end is completed from the germline J gene. The chain uses TRBV2 and TRBJ2-5; the D gene is possibly TRBD1 (6 bases). V gave up 9 bases and J gave up 0 bases, with 17 bases separating them. This CDR3 region has 15 residues. Looked up from germline, CDR1 is SNHLY and CDR2 is FYNNEI. The CDR3: CARDRQDGDQETQYF. The sequenced CDR3 bases are TGTGCCAGGGACCGACAGGACGGGGACCAAGAGACC.

This clone was found many times. The CDR3 DNA, read in part, is TGTGCCAGCAGCTTAGCGCCCCAGGGAGGGGCGAACATT. Its translation is CASSLAPQGGANI. The entire CDR3 sequence reads CASSLAPQGGANIQYF. This chain links TRBV7-2 with TRBJ2-4; 7 positions agree with TRBD2. The CDR3 end falls 3 residues outside the read, so it is completed with the germline J gene. Germline V gives CDR1 SGHTA, CDR2 FQGNSA. This CDR3 is 16 amino acids long. The trim removed 0 bases at V and 7 bases at J, leaving 9 bases unmatched.

This clone was detected many times. The CDR3 end falls 3 residues outside the read, so it is completed with the germline J gene. This rearrangement joins TRBV5-4 to TRBJ1-6, with 8 bases that match TRBD1. The J segment lost 9 bases and the V segment lost 2 bases, leaving 10 bases of the junction unmatched. Germline lookup yields CDR1 SGHNT and CDR2 YYREEE (reference sequence). CDR3 length equals 16 residues. This chain's CDR3 is CASSLQRQGLFSPLHF. The DNA read from the CDR3 is TGTGCCAGCAGCTTACAAAGACAGGGGTTATTTTCACCC.

Many counts were recorded for this clone. The read halts 3 residues ahead of the CDR3 end, with the missing end drawn from the germline J gene. The chain employs TRBV7-6 and TRBJ1-1; 10 bases are a match to TRBD1. The germline V gene encodes CDR1 SGHVS and CDR2 FNYEAQ. This CDR3 comprises 16 residues. V lost 10 bases to trimming and J lost 0 bases; unmatched junction nucleotides: 11. The CDR3 protein is CATRQGASPLNTEAFF. The covered CDR3 bases are TGTGCCACAAGACAGGGGGCCTCCCCTCTGAACACTGAA.

CDR3 bases read: TGTGCCAGCAGCTTAGGACTAGCTTCCTACAATGAC. Translation gives CASSLGLASYND. The CDR3 in full is CASSLGLASYNDYTF. The rearrangement uses TRBV7-2 and TRBJ1-2; D unclear. The observed sequence ends 3 residues before the CDR3 terminus, with the missing tail filled in from the germline J gene. Germline CDR1 SGHTA, CDR2 FQGNSA. This CDR3 comprises 15 residues.

This clone was detected many times. The read terminates 3 residues before the CDR3 end, so the remaining end is supplied by the germline J gene. The genes are TRBV19 and TRBJ2-2; no reliable D call. V shed 10 bases and J shed 3 bases, with 9 bases lying between them. Germline values: CDR1 LNHDA, CDR2 SQIVND (reference sequence). This CDR3 contains 12 residues. The part of the CDR3 DNA that was read is TGTGCCACCAGGCAGGACACCGGGGAG. It codes for CATRQDTGE. The complete CDR3 protein is CATRQDTGELFF.

In its sample, this clone was seen many times. CDR3 bases read: TGTGCAGCCCGCGGGGGGGACTATGGC. Protein sequence: CAARGGDYG. From start to end, the CDR3 is CAARGGDYGYTF. The rearrangement joins TRBV19 to TRBJ1-2; weak D call: TRBD1 (5 bases). The read comes to an end 3 residues before the CDR3 does, leaving the germline J gene to fill in the end. This CDR3 region has 12 residues. Germline V gene data show CDR1 as LNHDA and CDR2 as SQIVND (reference sequence).